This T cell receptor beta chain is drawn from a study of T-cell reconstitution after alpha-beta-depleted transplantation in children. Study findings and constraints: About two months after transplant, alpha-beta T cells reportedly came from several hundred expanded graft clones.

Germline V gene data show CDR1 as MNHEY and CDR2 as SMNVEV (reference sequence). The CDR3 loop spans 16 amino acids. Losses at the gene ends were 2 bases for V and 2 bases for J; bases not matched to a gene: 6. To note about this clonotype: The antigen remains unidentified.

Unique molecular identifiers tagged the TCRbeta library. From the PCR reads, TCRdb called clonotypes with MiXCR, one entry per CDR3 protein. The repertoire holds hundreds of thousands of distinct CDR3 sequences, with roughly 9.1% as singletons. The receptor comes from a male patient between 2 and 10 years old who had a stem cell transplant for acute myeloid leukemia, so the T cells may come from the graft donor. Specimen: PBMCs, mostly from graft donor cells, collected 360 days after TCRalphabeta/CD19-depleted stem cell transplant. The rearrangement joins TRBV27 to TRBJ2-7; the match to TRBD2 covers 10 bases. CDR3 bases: TGTGCCAGCAGTTTAAAGCTAGCGGGAGCCACCTACGAGCAGTACTTC. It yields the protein CASSLKLAGATYEQYF.